The present TCR beta chain was sequenced within a study of blood T cell repertoires in COVID-19. TCRdb's table, derived via immunoSEQ multiplex PCR, lists solely in-frame clones and lacks some. The data show over 200,000 clones, roughly 90% seen once. The trim removed 3 bases at V and 3 bases at J, leaving 10 bases unmatched. Germline values: CDR1 LGHDT, CDR2 YNNKEL (reference sequence). This CDR3 has 16 residues. This receptor was taken from a human donor in a cohort sampled during active COVID-19. This sequence joins TRBV3-1 (or the pseudogene TRBV3-2) and TRBJ2-7, with 8 positions matching TRBD1. Sequencing used peripheral blood. This chain's CDR3 is CASSHGTGFSYYEQYF. CDR3 nucleotide sequence: TGTGCCAGCAGCCACGGGACAGGCTTTTCCTACTACGAGCAGTACTTC.